The 20 T cell receptor beta chains listed next were all sequenced from one sample in a study of shared clonotypes between healthy human individuals. Using immunoSEQ multiplex PCR, the repertoire was profiled, and TCRdb retains in-frame clones only, with some absent. The sample has 950,000 to 1,100,000 clones; more than 60% are singletons. Material for sequencing was memory CD4+ T cells sorted from blood. Subset indicated: CD45RA-negative fraction. Receptor source: a man aged 18 to 30 in good health.

This clone has only a few counts. V usage is TRBV18 and J usage is TRBJ1-1, with D possibly matching TRBD1 (5 bases). Germline CDR1 KGHSH, CDR2 LQKENI. CDR3 length: 13 amino acids. Between the trimmed V and J ends, which lost 1 base and 4 bases, there was a span of 7 bases. The CDR3 sequence: CASSPQGLTEAFF. DNA of the CDR3: TGTGCCAGCTCACCACAGGGGCTCACTGAAGCTTTCTTT.

The chain is built from TRBV18 and TRBJ2-2, with a possible D match to TRBD2 (6 bases). The V end lost 8 bases, the J end lost 0 bases, and 16 bases lay between the germline ends. The CDR3 is 16 amino acids. Germline CDR1 and CDR2: KGHSH and LQKENI. CDR3 sequence: CASPYSGTSNTGELFF. The CDR3 DNA sequence: TGTGCCAGCCCTTATAGCGGAACCTCGAACACCGGGGAGCTGTTTTTT.

The chain is built from TRBV4-3 and TRBJ2-3, with 7 bases matching TRBD2. V lost 1 base and J lost 6; bases outside the gene matches: 13. CDR3 size: 17 residues. CDR1 LGHNA and CDR2 YSLEER come from the germline V gene. This CDR3 reads CASSQGVREGRTDTQYF. The CDR3 DNA reads TGCGCCAGCAGCCAAGGAGTCAGGGAGGGGAGGACCGATACGCAGTATTTT.

This sequence joins TRBV6-6 and TRBJ2-5; the match to TRBD2 covers 7 bases. From germline, CDR1 is MNHNY and CDR2 SVGAGI (reference sequence). J was trimmed by 9 bases and V by 5 bases; bases with no gene match: 3. The CDR3 has 11 residues. For the CDR3, the DNA is TGTGCCAGCAGTCCCGGACTAGCCCAGTACTTC. Protein sequence: CASSPGLAQYF.

This chain uses TRBV4-1 with TRBJ1-3, with 10 nucleotides matching TRBD1. From germline, CDR1 is MGHRA and CDR2 YSYEKL. The CDR3 extends over 18 amino acids. V gave up 0 bases and J gave up 2 bases; unmatched junction bases: 7. The CDR3 nucleotides are TGCGCCAGCAGCCAAGAGGGGACAGGGGTTCAACCTGGAAACACCATATATTTT. It yields the protein CASSQEGTGVQPGNTIYF.

The chain's CDR3 is CASSERGLYTEAFF. CDR3 DNA: TGTGCCAGCAGTGAAAGGGGGCTGTACACTGAAGCTTTCTTT. V and J are TRBV25-1 and TRBJ1-1; the match to TRBD1 covers 7 bases. CDR1 is MGHDK, CDR2 SYGVNS, per germline. This CDR3 region has 14 residues. V lost 2 bases to trimming and J lost 3 bases; unmatched junction nucleotides: 3.

In this sample, this clone turned up once. J is TRBJ2-2 and V is TRBV5-5; TRBD2 matches at 11 bases. V lost 1 base and J lost 5; bases outside the gene matches: 13. The V gene's germline CDR1 is SGHKS and CDR2 YYEKEE (reference sequence). The CDR3 is 19 amino acids. The CDR3 loop reads CASSLRLSSGRSLTGELFF. The CDR3 nucleotides are TGTGCCAGCAGCTTGAGGCTGTCTAGCGGGAGGTCGTTGACCGGGGAGCTGTTTTTT.

This chain links TRBV27 with TRBJ2-7; D perhaps matches TRBD1 (5 bases). V gave up 5 bases and J gave up 13 bases, with 33 bases separating them. Germline CDR1 and CDR2: MNHEY and SMNVEV (reference sequence). The CDR3 sequence is 17 residues long. CDR3 sequence (DNA): TGTGCCAGCAGTCCAGCCCTCTCCAGGGTTTGGACCTATGAGCGTTACTTC. Amino acids: CASSPALSRVWTYERYF.

Worth noting for this clone: Other DNA sequences in the sample encode the same CDR3. This sequence joins TRBV6-6 and TRBJ2-3, with unresolved D. The CDR3 is made up of 13 amino acids. V dropped 2 bases and J dropped 3 bases, with 6 bases sitting between them. In germline, CDR1 is MNHNY, CDR2 SVGAGI (reference sequence). The CDR3 bases are TGTGCCAGCAGTTACCCCGGGACAGATACGCAGTATTTT. It is translated as CASSYPGTDTQYF.

The chain is built from TRBV10-3 and TRBJ2-1, with 8 nucleotides matching TRBD2. V gave up 0 bases and J gave up 0 bases; unmatched junction bases: 7. CDR3 size: 18 residues. Germline V gene sequence: CDR1 ENHRY, CDR2 SYGVKD. The CDR3 sequence is CAISESNQRGSSYNEQFF. The CDR3 DNA sequence: TGTGCCATCAGTGAGTCGAACCAGCGGGGGAGCTCCTACAATGAGCAGTTCTTC.

CDR3 residues: CASTRGDLNTGELFF. The CDR3 DNA reads as TGCGCCAGCACTAGGGGGGACCTTAACACCGGGGAGCTGTTTTTT. The chain is built from TRBV5-1 and TRBJ2-2; either TRBD1 or TRBD2 may supply D (6 bases each). Germline assignment: CDR1 SGHRS and CDR2 YFSETQ. V was clipped by 6 bases and J by 2 bases, with 14 bases between them. This CDR3 is 15 amino acids long.

The chain has TRBV6-1 and TRBJ1-2; 8 nucleotides align to TRBD1. Germline V gene data show CDR1 as MNHNS and CDR2 as SASEGT. The CDR3 loop spans 13 amino acids. With V trimmed by 1 base and J by 14 bases, 9 bases remained unmatched. This chain's CDR3 is CASSEVQGARGTF. CDR3 sequence (DNA): TGTGCCAGCAGTGAAGTGCAGGGGGCGCGGGGTACCTTC.

The J gene is TRBJ2-2, the V gene TRBV7-2; 8 bases align to TRBD2. Trimming cost V 5 bases and J 3 bases; bases outside gene matches: 14. Germline CDR1 SGHTA, CDR2 FQGNSA. CDR3 size: 18 residues. The CDR3 nucleotides read TGTGCCAGCAGCCAACAGAGGGTCGGGAGGGCCGACACCGGGGAGCTGTTTTTT. It codes for CASSQQRVGRADTGELFF.

CDR3 sequence (DNA): TGTGCCAGCAGCTTGGCCGGGACAGCCTCTGGAAACACCATATATTTT. Translated, it gives CASSLAGTASGNTIYF. This chain links TRBV5-4 with TRBJ1-3; TRBD1 matches at 7 bases. Germline CDR1 is SGHNT and CDR2 is YYREEE (reference sequence). V was pared by 0 bases and J by 0 bases, with 3 bases of the junction left unmatched. CDR3 length: 16 residues.

V is TRBV7-2 and J is TRBJ1-1; D gene uncertain. V lost 5 bases and J lost 0, with 13 bases in between. Per germline, CDR1 SGHTA and CDR2 FQGNSA. There are 15 residues in the CDR3. The CDR3 sequence: CASSTRTALNTEAFF. In nucleotides, the CDR3 is TGTGCCAGCAGCACAAGGACGGCATTGAACACTGAAGCTTTCTTT.

The J gene is TRBJ1-5, the V gene TRBV6-6, with a tentative D call TRBD1 (6 bases). Per the germline V gene, CDR1 is MNHNY and CDR2 is SVGAGI (reference sequence). CDR3 length: 16 amino acids. Trimming left V 4 bases short and J 0 bases short, with 13 bases between. CDR3 amino acids: CASSLGGQPSNQPQHF. The CDR3 bases are TGTGCCAGCAGTTTAGGGGGGCAGCCTAGCAATCAGCCCCAGCATTTT.

J is TRBJ2-3 and V is TRBV5-4; 9 bases fit TRBD2. CDR1 is SGHNT, CDR2 YYREEE, per germline (reference sequence). V lost 7 bases and J lost 1; bases outside the gene matches: 10. There are 16 residues in the CDR3. Here the CDR3 DNA reads TGTGCCAGCTCAAGGGGCGGGAGGGCTGGCACAGATACGCAGTATTTT. The encoded protein is CASSRGGRAGTDTQYF.

The V call is TRBV18, the J call TRBJ2-1; TRBD2 matches 7 bases. Germline loops: CDR1 KGHSH, CDR2 LQKENI. The CDR3 loop spans 17 amino acids. The V and J ends lost 3 bases and 3 bases, in that order; junction bases with no gene match: 11. The CDR3, as DNA: TGTGCCAGCTCACCGGGGACCGGGGCTAGCGGCTACAATGAGCAGTTCTTC. Translation gives CASSPGTGASGYNEQFF. Complete variable domain (other parts from reference TRBV18 and TRBJ2-1): NAGVMQNPRHLVRRRGQEARLRCSPMKGHSHVYWYRQLPEEGLKFMVYLQKENIIDESGMPKERFSAEFPKEGPSILRIQQVVRGDSAAYFCASSPGTGASGYNEQFFGPGTRLTVL.

As to this clone: Other nucleotide sequences from this sample produce the same CDR3. V and J are TRBV10-3 and TRBJ1-5; possibly TRBD1 for D (5 bases). The germline CDR1 and CDR2 sequences are ENHRY and SYGVKD. V lost 2 bases and J lost 4, with 9 bases in between. CDR3 size: 14 residues. CDR3 DNA: TGTGCCATCAGTGAGGGGGGGGGTAATCAGCCCCAGCATTTT. Encoded protein: CAISEGGGNQPQHF.

V gene TRBV2 combines with J gene TRBJ2-1, with TRBD2 matching 7 bases. With 4 bases clipped from V and 5 bases from J, the junction kept 8 bases outside the gene matches. The CDR3 runs to 15 residues. Germline CDR1 and CDR2: SNHLY and FYNNEI. In nucleotides, the CDR3 is TGTGCCAGCAGTGCAGTCGGTCTAGCGGACAATGAGCAGTTCTTC. Its protein is CASSAVGLADNEQFF. Filled out from reference TRBV2 and TRBJ2-1, the complete variable domain reads EPEVTQTPSHQVTQMGQEVILRCVPISNHLYFYWYRQILGQKVEFLVSFYNNEISEKSEIFDDQFSVERPDGSNFTLKIRSTKLEDSAMYFCASSAVGLADNEQFFGPGTRLTVL.